The clone carrying this T cell receptor beta chain was seen a handful of times. As yet, its antigen is unknown. The CDR3 has 13 residues. The trim removed 7 bases at V and 6 bases at J, leaving 6 bases unmatched. Germline lookup yields CDR1 MNHNY and CDR2 SVGAGI (reference sequence). These data come from a study of cytomegalovirus exposure and HLA in healthy donors. Whole-study findings and limits: Association with HLA alleles at 0.05 false discovery rate was found for 15,000 to 20,000 TCR beta sequences in a later analysis. Common viral pathogens seemed, in a later analysis, to connect with several of the most significant clusters.

The PCR contained 60 Vbeta and 13 Jbeta primers. Assay used: immunoSEQ multiplex PCR; TCRdb lists only in-frame clones, some missing. The sample holds around 99,000 clones; about 78% are singletons and the top ten take roughly 3.2%. What was sequenced was PBMCs. The sequence was obtained from a man aged 40-49 years in good health and CMV-seronegative. V usage is TRBV6-6 and J usage is TRBJ2-7; 10 nucleotides agree with TRBD1. The CDR3 protein is CASTRGTGVEQYF. The CDR3 DNA is TGTGCCAGCACCCGTGGGACAGGGGTCGAGCAGTACTTC.